This record concerns one T cell receptor beta chain sequence. Its specificity is not known. The sample originates from a study of Ad26.COV2.S vaccination and SARS-CoV-2 variants. Across the whole study: The trial was COV1001 and the donor's arm was Ad26.COV2.S.

Treatment in this sample: some 20 received Ad26.COV2.S at low or high dose, single or two shots; five or six received placebo; per-sample allocation not given. Samples analyzed were those drawn on day 63 after the first vaccine or placebo injection. A Boston donor was an adult aged 18-55 years. SARS-CoV-2 spike from the Wuhan strain was encoded by the vaccine, an Ad26 vector. The study's findings and limits: Post-vaccination spike-specific CD8+ and CD4+ T cell responses reportedly had substantial breadth.

The V gene lost 10 bases and the J gene lost 1 base, with 14 bases spanning the gap. The CDR3 totals 13 residues. CDR1 is MNHEY, CDR2 SVGAGI, per germline. The protocol was immunoSEQ multiplex PCR, while the TCRdb copy is restricted to in-frame clones and leaves out a portion. The data show 300,000 to 500,000 clones, 75% to 90% seen once. The chain couples TRBV6-5 to TRBJ2-7; D is ambiguous. The input for sequencing was peripheral blood, taken in a trial of Ad26.COV2.S vaccine versus placebo. The receptor comes from a person between 18 and 60 years old who received the Ad26.COV2.S COVID-19 vaccine or a placebo. CDR3 bases: TGTGCCATCGGTTATGGATCGTCCTACGAGCAGTACTTC. It codes for CAIGYGSSYEQYF.